This T cell receptor beta chain stems from a study of cytomegalovirus exposure and HLA in healthy donors (dated by TCRdb to 2017 to 2019). Concerning the study at large: According to a later analysis, one platform produced both the 120 validation repertoires and the 670 or so repertoires of the first cohort. The aim of the study was to test whether cataloging public T cell receptors could identify signatures of past pathogen exposure. A separate validation cohort of over a hundred different subjects was used in addition to the roughly 670-subject first cohort. The study combined high-throughput TCR immunosequencing, statistical association of individual TCRs with disease status, and machine learning to predict cytomegalovirus infection status.

What the work shows at the level of the full study, not this receptor alone: While some public TCRs were present in many individuals, most TCR sequences turned up only very rarely across donors. A total of 150 to 200 TCR beta chains were listed by the study as associated with cytomegalovirus. A few of the identified cytomegalovirus-associated TCR beta chains were confirmed in vitro to be specific for cytomegalovirus antigens. The authors suggested that the approach could potentially be extended to other disease states and immunological phenotypes. The validation cohort had no HLA typing available for a later analysis, so co-occurrence within that cohort was assessed over all 120 or so repertoires. In both the original and validation cohorts, the classifier was reported to diagnose cytomegalovirus status with high specificity and sensitivity. Subsequent analysis determined that TCRs grouped into clusters in the first cohort also showed a tendency toward co-occurrence across the 120 validation repertoires, and approximately 93% of cluster scores exceeded 0.

The junction shows trimming of 8 bases on V and 7 bases on J, and the gene matches do not reach 6 bases of it. CDR1 ENHRY and CDR2 SYGVKD are derived from the germline V gene. The CDR3 runs 12 amino acids, cysteine and phenylalanine included. Of all the DNA, just the CDR3 is kept, 36 bases in frame from base 1. Preparation of the library involved the immunoSEQ multiplex PCR assay. In the authors' own workflow: A statistical classification framework was built for diagnosing cytomegalovirus status from the catalog of TCR beta chain sequences. TCRdb mirrors the immuneACCESS table, restricted to in-frame sequences. Some clones are absent from its copies; in checked studies, under half trace to an unresolved V gene, and the reason for the others is unknown. V and J calls and clone size are as listed in that table; D and trimming were resolved from the DNA. Across this sample there are 220,000 or so clones, with 75% to 90% seen only once. Over 11% of the sample is taken by the ten largest.

Separate from the approximately 730-subject first cohort, the validation cohort of roughly 110 subjects was the group to which the donors belonged. On this clone: Its antigen is currently not known. Within one base of it there is no much larger clone, and no base qualities were kept.

Recombination linked TRBV10-3 to TRBJ1-1; the junction holds 8 bases that match TRBD1. The sample was PBMCs. The receptor's source is a woman in her twenties or thirties in good health and CMV-seropositive. The CDR3 protein is CAIGPGTGEAFF. The DNA is TGTGCCATCGGTCCTGGGACAGGTGAAGCTTTCTTT.